This T cell receptor (beta chain) derives from a study of shared clonotypes between healthy human individuals. Germline V gives CDR1 SGHNT, CDR2 YYREEE (reference sequence). The CDR3 sequence is 15 residues long. This clone has only one observation. The junction differs from germline at one of its ends, possibly a read error. The assay was immunoSEQ multiplex PCR, and TCRdb's table has in-frame clones only and misses some. The sample carries more than 1.2 million clones, about 98.5% recorded once. This TCR was sampled from a man younger than 45 in good health. Specimen: naive CD4+ T cells sorted from blood. The subset here: CD45RA+ positively selected. The chain has TRBV5-4 and TRBJ2-1; D gene ambiguous. The CDR3 nucleotides are TGTGCCAGCAGCTTCGCACTGAATGAAGGAAATGGGCAGTTCTTC. This sequence encodes CASSFALNEGNGQFF.